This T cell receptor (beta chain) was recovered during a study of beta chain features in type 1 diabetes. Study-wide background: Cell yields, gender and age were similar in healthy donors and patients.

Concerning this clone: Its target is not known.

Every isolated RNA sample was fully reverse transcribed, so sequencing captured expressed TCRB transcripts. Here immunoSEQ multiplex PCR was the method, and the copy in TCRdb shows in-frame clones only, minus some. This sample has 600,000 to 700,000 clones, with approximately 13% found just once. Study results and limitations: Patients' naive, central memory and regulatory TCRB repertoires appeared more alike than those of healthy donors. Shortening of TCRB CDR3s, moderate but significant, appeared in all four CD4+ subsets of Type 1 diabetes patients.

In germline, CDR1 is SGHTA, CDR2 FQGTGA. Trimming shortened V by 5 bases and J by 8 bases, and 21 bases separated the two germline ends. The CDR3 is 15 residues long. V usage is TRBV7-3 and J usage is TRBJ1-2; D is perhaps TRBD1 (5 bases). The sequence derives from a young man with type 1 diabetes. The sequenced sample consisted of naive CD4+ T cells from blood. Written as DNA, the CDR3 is TGTGCCAGCAGCCCGGGGGAAGAGGACTTCAGGGGCTACACCTTC. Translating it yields CASSPGEEDFRGYTF.